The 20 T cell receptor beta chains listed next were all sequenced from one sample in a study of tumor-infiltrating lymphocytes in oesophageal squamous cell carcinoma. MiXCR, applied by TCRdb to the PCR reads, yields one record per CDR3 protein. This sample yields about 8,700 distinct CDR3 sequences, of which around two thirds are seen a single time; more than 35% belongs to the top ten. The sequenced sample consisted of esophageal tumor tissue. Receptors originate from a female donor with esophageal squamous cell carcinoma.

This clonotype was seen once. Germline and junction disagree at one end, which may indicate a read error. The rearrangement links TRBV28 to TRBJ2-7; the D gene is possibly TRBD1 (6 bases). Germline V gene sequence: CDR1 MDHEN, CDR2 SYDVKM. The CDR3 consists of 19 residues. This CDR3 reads CAREFIPWGPVPGGSPLHF. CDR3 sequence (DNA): TGTGCCAGGGAGTTTATACCCTGGGGGCCCGTACCCGGCGGTTCACCCCTCCACTTC.

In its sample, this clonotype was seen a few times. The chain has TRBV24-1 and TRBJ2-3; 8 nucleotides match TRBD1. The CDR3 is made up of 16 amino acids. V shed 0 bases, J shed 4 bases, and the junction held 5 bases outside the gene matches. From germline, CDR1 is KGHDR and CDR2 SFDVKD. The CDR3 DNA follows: TGTGCCACCAGTGATTTGGGACAGGGTAGCGCAGATACGCAGTATTTT. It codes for CATSDLGQGSADTQYF.

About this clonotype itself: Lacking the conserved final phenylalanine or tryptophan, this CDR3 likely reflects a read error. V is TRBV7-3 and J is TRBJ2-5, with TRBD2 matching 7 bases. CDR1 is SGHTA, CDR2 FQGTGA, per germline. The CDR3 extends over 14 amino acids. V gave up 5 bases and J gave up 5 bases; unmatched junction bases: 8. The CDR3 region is CASSPRGRGETQYC. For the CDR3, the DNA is TGTGCCAGCAGCCCCAGAGGGCGGGGGGAGACCCAGTACTGC.

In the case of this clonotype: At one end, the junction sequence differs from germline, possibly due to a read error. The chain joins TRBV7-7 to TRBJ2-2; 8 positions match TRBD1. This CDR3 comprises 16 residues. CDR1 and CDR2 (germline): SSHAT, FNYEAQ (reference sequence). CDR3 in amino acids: CASSFSTGAYTGELFF. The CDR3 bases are TGTGCTAGCAGCTTTTCGACAGGGGCTTACACCGGGGAGCTGTTTTTT.

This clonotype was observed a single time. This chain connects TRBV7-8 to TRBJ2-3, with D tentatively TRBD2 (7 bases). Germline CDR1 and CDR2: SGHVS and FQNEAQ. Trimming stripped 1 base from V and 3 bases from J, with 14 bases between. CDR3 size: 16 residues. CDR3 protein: CASSLEGGGPTDTQYF. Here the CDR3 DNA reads TGTGCCAGCAGCTTAGAGGGGGGAGGGCCTACAGATACGCAGTATTTT.

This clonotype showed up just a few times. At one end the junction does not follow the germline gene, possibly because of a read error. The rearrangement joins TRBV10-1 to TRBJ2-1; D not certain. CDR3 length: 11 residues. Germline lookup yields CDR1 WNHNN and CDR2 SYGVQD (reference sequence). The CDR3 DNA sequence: TGCGCCAGCAGTGCAAACAATGATCAGTTCTTC. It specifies CASSANNDQFF.

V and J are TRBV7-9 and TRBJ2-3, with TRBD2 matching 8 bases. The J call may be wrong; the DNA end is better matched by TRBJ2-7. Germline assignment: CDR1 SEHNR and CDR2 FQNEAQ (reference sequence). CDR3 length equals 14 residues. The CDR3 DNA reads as TGTGCCAGCAGCTTAGAGCGGGAGTCCTACGAGCAGTACTTC. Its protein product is CASSLERESYEQYF.

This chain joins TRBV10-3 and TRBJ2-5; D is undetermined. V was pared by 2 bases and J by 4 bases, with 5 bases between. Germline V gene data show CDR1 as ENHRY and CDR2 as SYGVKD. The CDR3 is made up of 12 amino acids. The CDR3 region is CAISERAETQYF. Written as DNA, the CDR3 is TGTGCCATCAGTGAGAGGGCAGAGACCCAGTACTTC.

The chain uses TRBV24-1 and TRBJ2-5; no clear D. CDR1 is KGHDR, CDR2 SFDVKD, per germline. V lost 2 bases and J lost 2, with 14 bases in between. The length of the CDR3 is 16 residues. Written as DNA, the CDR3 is TGTGCCACCAGTGATTCCCAACGGATGGGACAAGAGACCCAGTACTTC. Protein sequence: CATSDSQRMGQETQYF.

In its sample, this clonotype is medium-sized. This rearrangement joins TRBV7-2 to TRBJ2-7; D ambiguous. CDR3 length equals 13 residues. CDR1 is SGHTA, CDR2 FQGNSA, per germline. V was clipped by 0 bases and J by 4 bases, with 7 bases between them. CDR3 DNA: TGTGCCAGCAGCTTAGCGGTAGGGTACGAGCAGTACTTC. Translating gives CASSLAVGYEQYF. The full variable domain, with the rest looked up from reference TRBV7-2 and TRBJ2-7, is GAGVSQSPSNKVTEKGKDVELRCDPISGHTALYWYRQSLGQGLEFLIYFQGNSAPDKSGLPSDRFSAERTGGSVSTLTIQRTQQEDSAVYLCASSLAVGYEQYFGPGTRLTVT.

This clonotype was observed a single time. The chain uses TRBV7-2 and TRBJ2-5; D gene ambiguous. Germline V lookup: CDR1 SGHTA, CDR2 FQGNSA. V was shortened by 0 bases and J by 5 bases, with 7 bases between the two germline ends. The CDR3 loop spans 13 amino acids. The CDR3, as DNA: TGTGCCAGCAGCTTAGCTGGGCCGGAGACCCAGTACTTC. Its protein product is CASSLAGPETQYF. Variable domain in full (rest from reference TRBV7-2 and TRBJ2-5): GAGVSQSPSNKVTEKGKDVELRCDPISGHTALYWYRQSLGQGLEFLIYFQGNSAPDKSGLPSDRFSAERTGGSVSTLTIQRTQQEDSAVYLCASSLAGPETQYFGPGTRLLVL.

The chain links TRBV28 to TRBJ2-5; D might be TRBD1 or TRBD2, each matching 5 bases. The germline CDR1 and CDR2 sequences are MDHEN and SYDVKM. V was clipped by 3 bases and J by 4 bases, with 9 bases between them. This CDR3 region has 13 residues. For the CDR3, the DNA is TGTGCCAGCAGTTTCCCAGGGAGAGAGACCCAGTACTTC. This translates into CASSFPGRETQYF.

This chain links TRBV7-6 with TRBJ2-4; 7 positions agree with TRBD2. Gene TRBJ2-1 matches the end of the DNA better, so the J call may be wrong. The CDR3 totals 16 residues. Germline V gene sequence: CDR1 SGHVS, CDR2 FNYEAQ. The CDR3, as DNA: TGTGCCAGCAGCCCCGCCTCTAGCGGAACCTACAATGAGCAGTTCTTC. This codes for CASSPASSGTYNEQFF.

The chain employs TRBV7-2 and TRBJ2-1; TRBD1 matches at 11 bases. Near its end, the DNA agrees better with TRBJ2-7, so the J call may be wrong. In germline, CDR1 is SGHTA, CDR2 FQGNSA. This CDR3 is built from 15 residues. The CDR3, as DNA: TGTGCCAGCAGCTTCCGGGACAGGGGGATCAACGAGCAGTACTTC. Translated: CASSFRDRGINEQYF.

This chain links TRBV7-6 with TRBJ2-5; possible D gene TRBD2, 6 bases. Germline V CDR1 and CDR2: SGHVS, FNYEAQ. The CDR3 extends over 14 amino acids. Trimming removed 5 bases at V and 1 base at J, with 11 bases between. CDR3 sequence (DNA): TGTGCCAGCAGCAAGCGGGCCGGCCAAGAGACCCAGTACTTC. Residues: CASSKRAGQETQYF.

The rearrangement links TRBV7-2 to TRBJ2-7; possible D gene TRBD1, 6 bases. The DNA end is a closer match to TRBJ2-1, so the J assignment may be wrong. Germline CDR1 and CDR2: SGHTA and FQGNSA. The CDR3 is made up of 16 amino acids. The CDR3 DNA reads TGTGCCAGCAGCTTAGGTGGCAGGGGAAGCTACAATGAGCAGTTCTTC. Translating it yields CASSLGGRGSYNEQFF.

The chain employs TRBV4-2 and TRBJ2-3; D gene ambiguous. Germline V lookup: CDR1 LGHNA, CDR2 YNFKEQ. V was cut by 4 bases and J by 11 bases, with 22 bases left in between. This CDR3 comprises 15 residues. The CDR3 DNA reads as TGTGCCAGCAGCCCCGCCGGGCCTCACTCCTACGAGCAGTATTTT. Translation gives CASSPAGPHSYEQYF.

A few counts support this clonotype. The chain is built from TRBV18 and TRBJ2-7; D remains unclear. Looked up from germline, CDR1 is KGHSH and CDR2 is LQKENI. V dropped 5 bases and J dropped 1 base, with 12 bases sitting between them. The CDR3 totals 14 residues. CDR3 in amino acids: CASSDRKLSYEQYF. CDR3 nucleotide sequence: TGTGCCAGCTCAGACCGGAAATTATCCTACGAGCAGTACTTC.

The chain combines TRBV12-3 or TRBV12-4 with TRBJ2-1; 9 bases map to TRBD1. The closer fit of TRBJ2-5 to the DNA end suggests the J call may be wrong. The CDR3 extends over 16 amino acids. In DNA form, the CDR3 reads TGTGCCAGCAGTTCGTCCGGGACAGGGAACCAAGAGACCCAGTACTTC. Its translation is CASSSSGTGNQETQYF.

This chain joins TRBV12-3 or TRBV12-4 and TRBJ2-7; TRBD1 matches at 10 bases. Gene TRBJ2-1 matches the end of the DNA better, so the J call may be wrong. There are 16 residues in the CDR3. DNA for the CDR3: TGTGCCAGCAGGGCCACCGGGACAGGGGCCTACAATGAGCAGTTCTTC. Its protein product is CASRATGTGAYNEQFF.